This entry describes one TCR beta chain. The antigen remains unidentified. Trimming at V came to 5 bases and at J to 3 bases, leaving 7 bases not matched to a gene. The CDR3 consists of 18 residues. Germline values: CDR1 LGHDT, CDR2 YNNKEL (reference sequence). This record comes from a study of T-cell reconstitution after alpha-beta-depleted transplantation in children. The TCRbeta library was prepared with unique molecular identifiers. Using its own MiXCR run on the PCR reads, TCRdb lists one record per CDR3 protein. This table has some 600,000 distinct CDR3 sequences, 10% to 15% appearing once. General study findings and limits: Reported findings indicate that, about two months after transplant, alpha-beta T cells came from several hundred expanded clones, which were derived from non-depleted graft cells. From newly produced T cells came most of the T-cell counts and diversity one year after transplant. Surviving recipient T cells and thymic progenitors produced the high day-60 TCRbeta diversity seen in some patients.

The J gene is TRBJ2-2, the V gene TRBV3-1; TRBD2 aligns across 15 bases. The clonotype comes from a male patient between 5 and 17 years old who had a stem cell transplant for acute myeloid leukemia, so the T cells may come from the graft donor. The sample was PBMCs, mostly from graft donor cells, taken 360 days after TCRalphabeta/CD19-depleted stem cell transplant. The CDR3 DNA is TGTGCCAGCAGCGGAGGGACTAGCGGGAGGAGCGACACCGGGGAGCTGTTTTTT. This gives the protein CASSGGTSGRSDTGELFF.